A selection of T cell receptor beta chains follows, all from one sample in a study of naive and memory T cell subsets. TCRdb called the UMI-ligation and nested PCR reads again in MiXCR, with one record for every CDR3 protein. The data show about 21,000 distinct CDR3 sequences, approximately 10% seen once. The sequenced sample consisted of central memory CD8+ T cells from blood. Receptor source: a human donor in good health. CDR3s include the opening cysteine and the closing phenylalanine or tryptophan.

length: 13
V: TRBV11-2
J: TRBJ2-5
CDR3: CASSLQTTETQYF

length: 15
V: TRBV4-1
J: TRBJ1-2
CDR3: CASSQERVANYGYTF

length: 15
V: TRBV11-2
J: TRBJ2-3
CDR3: CASSSGTSGSVTQYF

length: 12
V: TRBV20-1
J: TRBJ2-7
CDR3: CSAIAWAHEQYF

length: 15
V: TRBV28
J: TRBJ2-4
CDR3: CASSLYPVAKNIQYF

length: 15
V: TRBV7-9
J: TRBJ2-5
CDR3: CASSLSETVVETQYF

length: 12
V: TRBV2
J: TRBJ2-1
CDR3: CANRGPNNEQFF

length: 14
V: TRBV28
J: TRBJ2-4
CDR3: CASSRGGGVGIQYF

length: 14
V: TRBV4-1
J: TRBJ1-6
CDR3: CASSQQGAGSPLHF

length: 14
V: TRBV7-9
J: TRBJ2-5
CDR3: CASSQDSHQETQYF

length: 18
V: TRBV5-1
J: TRBJ2-3
CDR3: CASRPGQGARYGTDTQYF

length: 15
V: TRBV9
J: TRBJ1-1
CDR3: CASSVGTGSNTEAFF

length: 14
V: TRBV11-2
J: TRBJ2-1
CDR3: CASSRRNREVEQFF

length: 15
V: TRBV6-1
J: TRBJ2-1
CDR3: CASSEPSVSYNEQFF